The 5 T cell receptor beta chains presented below share a single source sample, sequenced in a study of prognosis after radiotherapy for stage I lung cancer. Researchers used two-round multiplex PCR to amplify TCR beta CDR3 starting from genomic DNA. Individual primers that were specific to each TRBV and TRBJ gene served in first-round PCR. TCRdb ran MiXCR on the multiplex PCR reads and lists one entry per CDR3 protein. This repertoire shows over 15,000 distinct CDR3 sequences, 50% found once; its top ten account for around a third. The specimen was PBMCs, collected before or after stereotactic body radiation therapy (not recorded which). These receptor sequences come from a donor at least 50 years old with non-small cell lung cancer.

The rearrangement joins TRBV19 to TRBJ2-2; D might be TRBD2 (6 bases). The CDR3 runs 16 residues. Trimming removed 7 bases at V and 2 bases at J, with 17 bases between. Looked up from germline, CDR1 is LNHDA and CDR2 is SQIVND (reference sequence). The CDR3 loop is CASTPGRGINTGELFF. DNA for the CDR3: TGTGCCAGTACACCGGGCCGGGGGATCAACACCGGGGAGCTGTTTTTT.

In this sample, this clonotype turned up many times. In DNA, the CDR3 is TGTGCCTGGGGACAGTACCAAGAAAAACTGTTTTTT. It is translated as CAWGQYQEKLFF. This chain uses TRBV30 with TRBJ1-4, with a possible D match to TRBD1 (6 bases). With 5 bases removed from V and 8 bases from J, the gap between germline ends came to 12 bases. CDR1 GTSNPN and CDR2 SVGIG come from the germline V gene (reference sequence). This CDR3 region has 12 residues. The full variable domain, completed using reference TRBV30 and TRBJ1-4, is SQTIHQWPATLVQPVGSPLSLECTVEGTSNPNLYWYRQAAGRGLQLLFYSVGIGQISSEVPQNLSASRPQDRQFILSSKKLLLSDSGFYLCAWGQYQEKLFFGSGTQLSVL.

The chain links TRBV20-1 to TRBJ2-7; 9 bases align to TRBD2. The CDR3 is made up of 12 amino acids. Losses at the gene ends were 5 bases for V and 3 bases for J; bases not matched to a gene: 2. Germline V gene sequence: CDR1 DFQATT, CDR2 SNEGSKA (reference sequence). The DNA for the CDR3 is TGCAGTGCTGCTAGCGGGAACTACGAGCAGTACTTC. It is translated as CSAASGNYEQYF.

This rearrangement joins TRBV9 to TRBJ2-1; 7 positions match TRBD2. V lost 5 bases and J lost 3; bases outside the gene matches: 11. The CDR3 extends over 16 amino acids. CDR1 and CDR2 (germline): SGDLS, YYNGEE. CDR3 in amino acids: CASRHKPVAGYNEQFF. DNA of the CDR3: TGTGCCAGCAGGCATAAGCCGGTAGCGGGCTACAATGAGCAGTTCTTC. The full variable domain, in which reference TRBV9 and TRBJ2-1 provide the parts outside the CDR3, is DSGVTQTPKHLITATGQRVTLRCSPRSGDLSVYWYQQSLDQGLQFLIQYYNGEERAKGNILERFSAQQFPDLHSELNLSSLELGDSALYFCASRHKPVAGYNEQFFGPGTRLTVL.

This clonotype occurred many times. The chain links TRBV6-9 to TRBJ2-7, with D possibly being TRBD2 (6 bases). The length of the CDR3 is 16 residues. Trimming stripped 3 bases from V and 2 bases from J, with 17 bases between. Per the germline V gene, CDR1 is MNHGY and CDR2 is SVAAGI. CDR3: CASSYSFSGNTYEQYF. CDR3 in DNA: TGTGCCAGCAGTTACTCCTTTAGCGGAAACACCTACGAGCAGTACTTC.